Presented here are 9 T cell receptor beta chains from one specimen sequenced in a study of T cell responses to AZD1222 COVID-19 vaccine (dated by TCRdb to about 2021). The time point label on this specimen signifies: baseline before first vaccination. Libraries were prepared through the immunoSEQ multiplex PCR assay. Entries here come from immuneACCESS through TCRdb and include only in-frame sequences with V and J called. Some clones fail to appear in such tables; in the studies checked, an unresolved V gene covers under half of the shortfall, and the cause of the remainder is unknown. This sample gives about 130,000 clones in total; 88% of them show up just once. 7.6% of the sample is held by the ten biggest clonotypes. Sequenced here: peripheral blood, sampled on day 0 of AZD1222 vaccination. These receptors all come from an adult in good health.

The CDR3 DNA sequence: TGTGCCAGTAGTATGGCGTGGCTCGGGTACGAGCAGTACTTC. As protein: CASSMAWLGYEQYF. The chain combines TRBV19 with TRBJ2-7; no reliable D call. This CDR3 is 14 amino acids long. V was trimmed by 3 bases and J by 4 bases, leaving 13 bases between them. CDR1 is LNHDA and CDR2 is SQIVND in the germline V gene (reference sequence). Full variable domain (rest looked up from reference TRBV19 and TRBJ2-7): DGGITQSPKYLFRKEGQNVTLSCEQNLNHDAMYWYRQDPGQGLRLIYYSQIVNDFQKGDIAEGYSVSREKKESFPLTVTSAQKNPTAFYLCASSMAWLGYEQYFGPGTRLTVT.

This clone was counted only a few times. The J gene is TRBJ2-7, the V gene TRBV2, with TRBD2 identical over 13 bases. The CDR3 runs 17 residues. Trimming took 5 bases from V and 5 from J; bases not matched to a gene: 12. Germline V gene sequence: CDR1 SNHLY, CDR2 FYNNEI. The CDR3 nucleotides read TGTGCCAGCAGTAAAGGACTAGCGGGGGCCGGGGTGGACGAGCAGTACTTC. This encodes CASSKGLAGAGVDEQYF.

The V gene is TRBV28, the J gene TRBJ2-7; D is undetermined. The germline CDR1 and CDR2 sequences are MDHEN and SYDVKM. V dropped 4 bases and J dropped 7 bases, with 17 bases sitting between them. This CDR3 contains 14 residues. CDR3 sequence reads: CASSSHTTPQEQYF. The CDR3 DNA is TGTGCCAGCAGTTCCCATACCACTCCGCAAGAGCAGTACTTC.

The chain links TRBV5-1 to TRBJ2-1; D is possibly TRBD2 (6 bases). This CDR3 spans 16 amino acids. The ends were cut back, 4 bases at V and 0 bases at J, with 14 bases in the middle. The V gene's germline CDR1 is SGHRS and CDR2 YFSETQ. The CDR3 region has the DNA TGCGCCAGCAGCCCCCTAATCGGGAGCTCCTACAATGAGCAGTTCTTC. Translating it yields CASSPLIGSSYNEQFF.

This clone appeared once. The chain carries TRBV6-5 and TRBJ2-7; 11 nucleotides agree with TRBD2. Losses at the gene ends were 6 bases for V and 4 bases for J; bases not matched to a gene: 5. CDR1 and CDR2 from the germline V gene are MNHEY and SVGAGI. The CDR3 runs 14 residues. CDR3 amino acids: CASSFTSGRYEQYF. The CDR3 bases are TGTGCCAGCAGCTTTACTAGCGGGAGATACGAGCAGTACTTC.

This clone was observed a handful of times. This chain uses TRBV5-1 with TRBJ1-3; 11 bases match TRBD1. The CDR3 has 16 residues. J gave up 4 bases and V 4 bases, and 7 bases lay outside the gene matches. The germline V gene encodes CDR1 SGHRS and CDR2 YFSETQ. CDR3 sequence (DNA): TGCGCCAGCAGCCTCACCGGGACAGGGGGAGGAAACACCATATATTTT. Translating it yields CASSLTGTGGGNTIYF.

This clone was counted a few times. V usage is TRBV6-2 or TRBV6-3 and J usage is TRBJ2-7, with 9 bases that match TRBD1. Germline V gene data show CDR1 as MNHEY and CDR2 as SVGEGT. CDR3 length: 15 residues. V lost 8 bases and J lost 5; bases outside the gene matches: 13. The CDR3 DNA reads as TGTGCCAGCGGCCGAGGACAGGGGTTGTTGGACGAGCAGTACTTC. This sequence encodes CASGRGQGLLDEQYF.

This clone has a single count. The V call is TRBV6-5, the J call TRBJ2-3; 8 bases match TRBD1. V was pared by 7 bases and J by 0 bases, with 6 bases of the junction left unmatched. Germline CDR1 is MNHEY and CDR2 is SVGAGI. The CDR3 contains 15 residues. CDR3 sequence reads: CASMGTGASTDTQYF. The CDR3 coding sequence is TGTGCCAGCATGGGGACAGGTGCTAGCACAGATACGCAGTATTTT.

This clone was counted a few times. The rearrangement joins TRBV28 to TRBJ2-5; TRBD2 is a possible D gene (5 bases). The germline CDR1 and CDR2 sequences are MDHEN and SYDVKM. This CDR3 is built from 14 residues. The ends were cut back, 3 bases at V and 5 bases at J, with 13 bases in the middle. CDR3 protein: CASSFPPTGETQYF. CDR3 DNA: TGTGCCAGCAGTTTCCCCCCTACGGGGGAGACCCAGTACTTC. The complete variable domain, with remaining parts taken from reference TRBV28 and TRBJ2-5, reads DVKVTQSSRYLVKRTGEKVFLECVQDMDHENMFWYRQDPGLGLRLIYFSYDVKMKEKGDIPEGYSVSREKKERFSLILESASTNQTSMYLCASSFPPTGETQYFGPGTRLLVL.